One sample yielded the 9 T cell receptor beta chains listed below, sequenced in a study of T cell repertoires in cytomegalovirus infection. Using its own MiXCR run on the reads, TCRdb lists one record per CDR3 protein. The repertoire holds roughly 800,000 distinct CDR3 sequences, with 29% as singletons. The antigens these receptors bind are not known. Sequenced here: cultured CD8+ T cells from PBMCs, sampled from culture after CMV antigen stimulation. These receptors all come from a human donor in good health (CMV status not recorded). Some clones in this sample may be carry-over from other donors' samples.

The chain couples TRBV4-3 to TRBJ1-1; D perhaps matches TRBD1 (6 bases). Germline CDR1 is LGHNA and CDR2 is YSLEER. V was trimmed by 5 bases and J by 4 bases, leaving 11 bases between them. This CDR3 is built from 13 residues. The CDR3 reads CASSFTGITEAFF. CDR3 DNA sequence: TGCGCCAGCAGCTTTACAGGGATCACTGAAGCTTTCTTT.

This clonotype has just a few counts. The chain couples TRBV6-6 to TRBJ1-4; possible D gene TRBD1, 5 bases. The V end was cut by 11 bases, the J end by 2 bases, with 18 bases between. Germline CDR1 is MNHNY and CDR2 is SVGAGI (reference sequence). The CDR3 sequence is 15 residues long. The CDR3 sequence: CASRRGPGTNEKLFF. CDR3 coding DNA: TGTGCCTCCAGGCGGGGCCCTGGGACTAATGAAAAACTGTTTTTT.

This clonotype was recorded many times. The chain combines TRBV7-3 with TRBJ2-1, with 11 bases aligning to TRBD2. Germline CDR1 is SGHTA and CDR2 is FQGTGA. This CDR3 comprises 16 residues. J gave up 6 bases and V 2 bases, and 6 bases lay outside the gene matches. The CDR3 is CASSLALAGGLNEQFF. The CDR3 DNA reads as TGTGCCAGCAGCTTAGCTCTAGCGGGGGGACTCAATGAGCAGTTCTTC.

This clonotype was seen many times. The CDR3 nucleotides are TGTGCCAGCAGTTTTCTAAGCGGGGGGGCCTATGAGCAGTTCTTC. Translation: CASSFLSGGAYEQFF. This rearrangement joins TRBV28 to TRBJ2-1; the match to TRBD2 covers 10 bases. Germline trimming cut 3 bases from V and 8 bases from J; bases unmatched to any gene: 7. CDR3 length: 15 residues. Germline-derived CDR1 and CDR2 are MDHEN and SYDVKM.

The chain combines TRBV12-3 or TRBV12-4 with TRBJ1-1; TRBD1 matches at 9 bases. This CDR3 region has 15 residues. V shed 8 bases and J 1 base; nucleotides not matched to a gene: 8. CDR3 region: CASVVGQGWNTEAFF. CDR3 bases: TGTGCCAGCGTGGTGGGACAGGGCTGGAACACTGAAGCTTTCTTT.

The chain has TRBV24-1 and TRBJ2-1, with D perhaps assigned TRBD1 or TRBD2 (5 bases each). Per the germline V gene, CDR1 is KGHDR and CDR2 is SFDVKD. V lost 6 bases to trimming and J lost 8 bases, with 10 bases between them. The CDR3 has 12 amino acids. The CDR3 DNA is TGTGCCACCAGTCAGGGACGGGATGAGCAGTTCTTC. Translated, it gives CATSQGRDEQFF.

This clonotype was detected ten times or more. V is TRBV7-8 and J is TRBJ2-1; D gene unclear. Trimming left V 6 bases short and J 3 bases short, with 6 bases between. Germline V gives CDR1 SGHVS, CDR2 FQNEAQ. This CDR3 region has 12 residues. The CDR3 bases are TGTGCCAGCAGGCTTCGCTACAATGAGCAGTTCTTC. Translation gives CASRLRYNEQFF.

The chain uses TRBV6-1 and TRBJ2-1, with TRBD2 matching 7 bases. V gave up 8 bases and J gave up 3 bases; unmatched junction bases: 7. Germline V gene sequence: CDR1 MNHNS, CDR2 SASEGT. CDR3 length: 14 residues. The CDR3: CASPRAGFYNEQFF. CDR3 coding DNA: TGTGCCAGCCCCAGAGCGGGGTTCTACAATGAGCAGTTCTTC.

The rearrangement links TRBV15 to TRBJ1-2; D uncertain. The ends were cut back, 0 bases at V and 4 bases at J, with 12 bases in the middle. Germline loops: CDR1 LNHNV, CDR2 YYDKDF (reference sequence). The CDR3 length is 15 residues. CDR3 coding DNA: TGTGCCACCAGCAGAGATAGGACGCTAAGCTATGGCTACACCTTC. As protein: CATSRDRTLSYGYTF.